The present T cell receptor (beta chain) was sequenced within a study of OX40 agonist ivuxolimab in advanced cancers. V shed 4 bases, J shed 2 bases, and the junction held 8 bases outside the gene matches. The CDR3 length is 15 residues. Germline values: CDR1 SGDLS, CDR2 YYNGEE. Using immunoSEQ multiplex PCR, the repertoire was profiled, and TCRdb retains in-frame clones only, with some absent. The sample consists of around 48,000 clones, approximately 84% of them appearing once. The clonotype originates from an adult with an advanced solid tumor such as melanoma, head and neck, liver or kidney cancer. The V and J genes are TRBV9 and TRBJ2-7, with 8 bases identical to TRBD1. The material was CD4+ or CD8+ T cells sorted from blood, obtained in a trial of the OX40 agonist ivuxolimab. The CDR3 sequence: CASSKEGQGAYEQYF. The CDR3, as DNA: TGTGCCAGCAGCAAAGAAGGACAGGGTGCCTACGAGCAGTACTTC.